The 3 T cell receptor beta chains below were found in one sample sequenced in a study of a mutant IDH1 vaccine in newly diagnosed glioma. The antigens for these receptors are not known. The time point was: week 5, during vaccination. Every vaccination contained 300 ug of the mutant IDH1 20-mer peptide and was paired with topical imiquimod. The method was immunoSEQ multiplex PCR; TCRdb's version includes in-frame clones alone and lacks a portion of them. This sample has 39,000 or so clones, with around 78% found just once. Sequenced here: PBMCs, sampled from a glioma patient whose treatment included an IDH1 peptide vaccine. The source of these receptors is a man aged 40-49 years with glioma.

The CDR3 region has the DNA TGTGCCAGCAGATGGACAGGGTCGAACACCGGGGAGCTGTTTTTT. This translates into CASRWTGSNTGELFF. The rearrangement joins TRBV25-1 to TRBJ2-2; 8 bases are shared with TRBD1. From germline, CDR1 is MGHDK and CDR2 SYGVNS. J was trimmed by 0 bases and V by 6 bases; bases with no gene match: 3. The CDR3 runs to 15 residues.

This clone came up once. The V and J genes are TRBV19 and TRBJ1-6; D is uncertain. V lost 4 bases and J 8 bases, leaving 12 bases between the germline ends. The V gene's germline CDR1 is LNHDA and CDR2 SQIVND (reference sequence). This CDR3 is built from 14 residues. CDR3 loop: CASSNGVLHSPLHF. CDR3 DNA: TGTGCCAGTAGTAATGGGGTTTTACATTCACCCCTCCACTTT.

This chain connects TRBV27 to TRBJ2-5, with a tentative D call TRBD1 (5 bases). Between the trimmed V and J ends, which lost 7 bases and 2 bases, there was a span of 11 bases. The germline V gene encodes CDR1 MNHEY and CDR2 SMNVEV (reference sequence). There are 13 residues in the CDR3. The chain's CDR3 is CASNTQEQETQYF. CDR3 in DNA: TGTGCCAGCAATACACAGGAACAAGAGACCCAGTACTTC.